A selection of T cell receptor beta chains follows, all from one sample in a study of T cell responses to AZD1222 COVID-19 vaccine. Assay: immunoSEQ multiplex PCR; the TCRdb copy retains only in-frame clones and omits some. Among roughly 120,000 clones listed, roughly 91% were seen once. Specimen: peripheral blood, collected 28 days after the second AZD1222 dose. The receptors shown here come from an adult who received the AZD1222 COVID-19 vaccine. CDR3s include the opening cysteine and the closing phenylalanine or tryptophan. D genes are given only for firm matches. Expanded clones are given a class, and other clones once, few, many or no size at all.

>NA|TRBJ2-7|TRBV5-6|few
TGTGCCAGCAGCTTGCCCCCGGACTTTATGGGAAGGTCGGAGCAGTACTTC
CASSLPPDFMGRSEQYF
>TRBD1|TRBJ2-7|TRBV4-1|NA
TGCGCCAGCAGCCAAGTCTCTGGGACAGCACGCGAGCAGTACTTC
CASSQVSGTAREQYF
>NA|TRBJ1-3|TRBV2|NA
TGTGCCAGCGCAGATACAGGGAGTGGAAACACCATATATTTT
CASADTGSGNTIYF
>NA|TRBJ1-6|TRBV5-1|NA
TGCGCCAGCAGCCGCAACCTGGCGAAGGATTCACCCCTCCACTTT
CASSRNLAKDSPLHF
>TRBD1|TRBJ1-1|TRBV29-1|NA
TGCAGCGTTGAGGGACAGCCGAACACTGAAGCTTTCTTT
CSVEGQPNTEAFF
>NA|TRBJ2-5|TRBV19|NA
TGTGCCAGTAGTAGTAAGGCGGGGCGAGGGGAGACCCAGTACTTC
CASSSKAGRGETQYF
>NA|TRBJ2-3|TRBV6-4|few
TGTGCCAGCAGTGACTCGAGCAGGTCTAGCACAGATACGCAGTATTTT
CASSDSSRSSTDTQYF
>NA|TRBJ2-3|TRBV4-1|NA
TGCGCCAGCAGCCAAGCGGGGGCCCCCGGAGATACGCAGTATTTT
CASSQAGAPGDTQYF
>NA|TRBJ1-1|TRBV18|NA
TGTGCCAGCTCAGGGAATATGGGGAACACTGAAGCTTTCTTT
CASSGNMGNTEAFF
>NA|TRBJ1-2|TRBV27|once
TGTGCCAGCAGTCCCCAGGGTTCCTATGGCTACACCTTC
CASSPQGSYGYTF
>NA|TRBJ2-7|TRBV21-1|NA
TGTGCCAGCGGGAAATGGACTGCCGCCTACGAGCAGTACTTC
CASGKWTAAYEQYF
>TRBD2|TRBJ2-7|TRBV7-2|NA
TGTGCCAGCAGCTTACGAGGGCTAGCGGGAAGTGACTACGAGCAGTACTTC
CASSLRGLAGSDYEQYF
>TRBD1|TRBJ1-1|TRBV5-1|NA
TGCGCCAGCAGGTATCTAACAGGGGGATGGACTGAAGCTTTCTTT
CASRYLTGGWTEAFF
>NA|TRBJ2-7|TRBV24-1|NA
TGTGCCACCAGTGATTCGCGACACGGCGCTACGGAGCAGTACTTC
CATSDSRHGATEQYF
>TRBD1|TRBJ1-3|TRBV5-1|NA
TGCGCCAGCAGCCCGACGGGACAGACTGGAAACACCATATATTTT
CASSPTGQTGNTIYF
>NA|TRBJ1-5|TRBV19|NA
TGTGCCAGTAGTATTGGGGGTAGTCAGCCCCAGCATTTT
CASSIGGSQPQHF
>NA|TRBJ1-1|TRBV18|NA
TGTGCCAGCTCACCTGGGGCCCAAAACACTGAAGCTTTCTTT
CASSPGAQNTEAFF
>NA|TRBJ1-1|TRBV30|NA
TGTGCCTGGAGAGCACCCGGCAGGGGCGGTGGGACTGAAGCTTTCTTT
CAWRAPGRGGGTEAFF
>TRBD1|TRBJ1-4|TRBV19|NA
TGTGCCAGTACGTCGACAGGGAGAGCAACTAATGAAAAACTGTTTTTT
CASTSTGRATNEKLFF
>NA|TRBJ2-3|TRBV7-2|NA
TGTGCCAGCAGCTTATCGGTCCGGGGTGGAGATACGCAGTATTTT
CASSLSVRGGDTQYF
>NA|TRBJ2-7|TRBV11-3|NA
TGTGCCAGCAGCTTATTTCCGGACTACGCCTACGAGCAGTACTTC
CASSLFPDYAYEQYF
>NA|TRBJ1-4|TRBV12-5|NA
TGTGCTAGTGGTTTTTTCCCACGGGGGGCGGATGAAAAACTGTTTTTT
CASGFFPRGADEKLFF
>TRBD1|TRBJ2-7|TRBV6-6|NA
TGTGCCAGCAGTTTACATCGACAGGGGGACGAGCAGTACTTC
CASSLHRQGDEQYF
>NA|TRBJ2-5|TRBV7-2|NA
TGTGCCAGCAGCTTAGGAGGGCTGGGGGAGACCCAGTACTTC
CASSLGGLGETQYF
>NA|TRBJ1-2|TRBV29-1|NA
TGCAGCGTTGAAGGCGAACCAGCCCGATTCTATGGCTACACCTTC
CSVEGEPARFYGYTF
>TRBD1|TRBJ1-5|TRBV11-3|NA
TGTGCCAGCAGCCCCGGGACAGGGGGTTTACGCAATCAGCCCCAGCATTTT
CASSPGTGGLRNQPQHF
>NA|TRBJ2-1|TRBV18|NA
TGTGCCAGCTCGCAGAGGGCCATCGAGCAGTTCTTC
CASSQRAIEQFF
>TRBD1|TRBJ2-7|TRBV19|NA
TGTGCCAGCGACGGACAGGGGGGTAGTGAGCAGTACTTC
CASDGQGGSEQYF
>NA|TRBJ2-7|TRBV7-2|few
TGTGCCAGCAGCTTAGCAGGGTCGGGGTCCGTGGGGGAGCAGTACTTC
CASSLAGSGSVGEQYF
>NA|TRBJ1-3|TRBV9|NA
TGTGCCAGCAGCCCCCCGGGACCGCCCTCTGGAAACACCATATATTTT
CASSPPGPPSGNTIYF
>TRBD1|TRBJ1-4|TRBV2|once
TGTGCCAGCAGGCTGACAGGGGGCAAGACTAATGAAAAACTGTTTTTT
CASRLTGGKTNEKLFF
>NA|TRBJ1-3|TRBV7-9|NA
TGTGCCAGCAGCCTCAGGGGCTCTGGAAACACCATATATTTT
CASSLRGSGNTIYF
>NA|TRBJ2-7|TRBV5-6|NA
TGTGCCAGCAGCTTGGTTCTTCAGGCCCCCTACGAGCAGTACTTC
CASSLVLQAPYEQYF
>NA|TRBJ1-6|TRBV5-1|NA
TGCGCCAGCAGCTTGATGCCGGTTTATAATTCACCCCTCCACTTT
CASSLMPVYNSPLHF
>TRBD1|TRBJ2-7|TRBV5-4|NA
TGTGCCAGCAGCCACGACAGGGGCTCCTACGAGCAGTACTTC
CASSHDRGSYEQYF
>TRBD2|TRBJ2-3|TRBV10-2|NA
TGCGCCAGCAGTGTGGGAGGGAGGGATACGCAGTATTTT
CASSVGGRDTQYF
>NA|TRBJ2-4|TRBV4-1|NA
TGCGCCAGCAGCCAAGAAGGTCTGCAGATTCAGTACTTC
CASSQEGLQIQYF
>NA|TRBJ2-6|TRBV18|NA
TGTGCCAGCTCACCACTAGGGACGGCCTCTGGGGCCAACGTCCTGACTTTC
CASSPLGTASGANVLTF
>NA|TRBJ1-4|TRBV12-5|NA
TGTGCTAGTGGTTTCCTTGGTGAAAAACTGTTTTTT
CASGFLGEKLFF
>NA|TRBJ1-2|TRBV7-9|NA
TGTGCCAGCAGCTTAGAAGGGAACAACTATGGCTACACCTTC
CASSLEGNNYGYTF
>TRBD1|TRBJ2-1|TRBV5-8|NA
TGTGCCAGCAGCTTGGGGACAGGGGGTTACAATGAGCAGTTCTTC
CASSLGTGGYNEQFF
>NA|TRBJ1-2|TRBV4-2|NA
TGTGCCAGCGCCTGGGGGGAGGGGGACTATGGCTACACCTTC
CASAWGEGDYGYTF